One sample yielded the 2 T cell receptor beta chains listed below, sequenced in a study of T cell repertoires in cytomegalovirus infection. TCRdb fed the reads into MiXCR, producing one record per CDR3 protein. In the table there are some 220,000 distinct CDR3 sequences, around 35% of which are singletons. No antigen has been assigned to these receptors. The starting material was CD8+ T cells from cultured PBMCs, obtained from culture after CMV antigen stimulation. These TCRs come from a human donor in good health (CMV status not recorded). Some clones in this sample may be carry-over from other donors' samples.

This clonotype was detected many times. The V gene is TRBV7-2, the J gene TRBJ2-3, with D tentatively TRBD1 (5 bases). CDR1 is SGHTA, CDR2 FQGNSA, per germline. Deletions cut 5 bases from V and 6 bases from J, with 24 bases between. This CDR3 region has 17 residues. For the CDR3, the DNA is TGTGCCAGCAGCCAGAAAAGGACAAGCAGGCATGTGGATACGCAGTATTTT. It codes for CASSQKRTSRHVDTQYF. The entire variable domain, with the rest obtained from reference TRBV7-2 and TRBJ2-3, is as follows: GAGVSQSPSNKVTEKGKDVELRCDPISGHTALYWYRQSLGQGLEFLIYFQGNSAPDKSGLPSDRFSAERTGGSVSTLTIQRTQQEDSAVYLCASSQKRTSRHVDTQYFGPGTRLTVL.

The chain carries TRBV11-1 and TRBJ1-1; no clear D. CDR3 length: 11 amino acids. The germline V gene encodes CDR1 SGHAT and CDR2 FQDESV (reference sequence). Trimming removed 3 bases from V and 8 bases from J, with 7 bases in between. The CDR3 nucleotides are TGTGCCAGCAGCTTGGCCAGGGAAGCTTTCTTT. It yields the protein CASSLAREAFF. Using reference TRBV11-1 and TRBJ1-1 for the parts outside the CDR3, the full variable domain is EAEVAQSPRYKITEKSQAVAFWCDPISGHATLYWYRQILGQGPELLVQFQDESVVDDSQLPKDRFSAERLKGVDSTLKIQPAELGDSAMYLCASSLAREAFFGQGTRLTVV.